Shown below are 11 T cell receptor beta chains from a single sample sequenced in a study of blood T cell repertoires in COVID-19. Clones were read by immunoSEQ multiplex PCR, and TCRdb kept only the in-frame ones, dropping some. The profile shows a few hundred thousand clones, around 87% of them singletons. Sequencing was carried out using peripheral blood. These receptors originate from a woman in her 30s with COVID-19, enrolled during active disease.

DNA for the CDR3: TGTGCCAGCTCACCAAACAGGGGTTTTAACTATGGCTACACCTTC. Protein sequence: CASSPNRGFNYGYTF. The chain carries TRBV18 and TRBJ1-2, with 7 bases that match TRBD1. The CDR3 has 15 residues. Losses at the gene ends were 2 bases for V and 1 base for J; bases not matched to a gene: 4. Germline loops: CDR1 KGHSH, CDR2 LQKENI.

This clone was seen just once. The chain recombines TRBV4-3 with TRBJ2-7; 9 positions match TRBD2. Germline-derived CDR1 and CDR2 are LGHNA and YSLEER. The trim removed 4 bases at V and 6 bases at J, leaving 10 bases unmatched. CDR3 size: 15 residues. The CDR3 bases are TGCGCCAGCAGCCTGACTAGCGGAGACCCCCTCGAGCAGTACTTC. Its protein is CASSLTSGDPLEQYF.

The chain uses TRBV19 and TRBJ2-1; maybe TRBD2 (6 bases). V gave up 7 bases and J gave up 3 bases, with 16 bases separating them. Germline lookup yields CDR1 LNHDA and CDR2 SQIVND (reference sequence). This CDR3 spans 15 amino acids. CDR3 region: CASTGREKFYNEQFF. The CDR3 nucleotides are TGTGCCAGTACGGGGCGGGAAAAGTTCTACAATGAGCAGTTCTTC.

V gene TRBV5-8 combines with J gene TRBJ2-2; maybe TRBD1 (6 bases). Per the germline V gene, CDR1 is SGHTS and CDR2 is YDEGEE. The CDR3 contains 15 residues. Trimming left V 5 bases short and J 6 bases short, with 17 bases between. CDR3 protein: CASRLIDRTAGELFF. As DNA, the CDR3 is TGTGCCAGCAGGTTGATCGACAGGACGGCCGGGGAGCTGTTTTTT.

The V and J genes are TRBV19 and TRBJ2-5; 10 positions match TRBD1. J gave up 2 bases and V 3 bases, and 6 bases lay outside the gene matches. CDR1 and CDR2 from the germline V gene are LNHDA and SQIVND (reference sequence). The CDR3 covers 16 residues. The CDR3 DNA sequence: TGTGCCAGTAGTATCGGGTGGACAGGGGGTCAAGAGACCCAGTACTTC. It yields the protein CASSIGWTGGQETQYF.

The V and J genes are TRBV5-6 and TRBJ2-3; no reliable D call. The CDR3 loop spans 14 amino acids. Germline V gene lookup returns CDR1 SGHDT and CDR2 YYEEEE. The V end was cut by 2 bases, the J end by 0 bases, with 7 bases between. The CDR3: CASSFVTSTDTQYF. The CDR3 DNA follows: TGTGCCAGCAGCTTCGTTACTAGCACAGATACGCAGTATTTT.

V gene TRBV14 combines with J gene TRBJ2-7; 8 bases align to TRBD1. The CDR3 has 16 amino acids. Germline V lookup: CDR1 SGHDN, CDR2 FVKESK. V lost 4 bases to trimming and J lost 2 bases; unmatched junction nucleotides: 10. CDR3 in DNA: TGTGCCAGCAGCCCCCGGGGACAGGTTCCAACCTACGAGCAGTACTTC. Translated, it gives CASSPRGQVPTYEQYF.

This chain uses TRBV29-1 with TRBJ1-2; 8 bases agree with TRBD1. The V segment lost 6 bases and the J segment 5 bases; nucleotides outside the gene matches: 8. Per the germline V gene, CDR1 is SQVTM and CDR2 is ANQGSEA. The CDR3 totals 13 residues. The CDR3 spells CSVASGGFYGYTF. The CDR3 coding sequence is TGCAGCGTGGCCTCAGGGGGCTTTTATGGCTACACCTTC.

This chain uses TRBV19 with TRBJ1-1; D remains unclear. This CDR3 comprises 15 residues. Germline CDR1 LNHDA, CDR2 SQIVND (reference sequence). The V and J ends lost 7 bases and 1 base respectively, with 16 bases between them. The CDR3 loop reads CASNRPNRGNTEAFF. CDR3 coding DNA: TGTGCCAGTAATAGGCCCAATCGGGGGAACACTGAAGCTTTCTTT.

The chain joins TRBV6-5 to TRBJ1-1; no firm D call. The CDR3 is 14 residues long. The germline V gene encodes CDR1 MNHEY and CDR2 SVGAGI. V shed 0 bases and J shed 3 bases, with 8 bases lying between them. The CDR3 DNA follows: TGTGCCAGCAGTTACTCGGATGCGGACACTGAAGCTTTCTTT. It is translated as CASSYSDADTEAFF.

The chain uses TRBV30 and TRBJ2-3, with TRBD2 identical over 8 bases. CDR1 GTSNPN and CDR2 SVGIG come from the germline V gene (reference sequence). J was trimmed by 4 bases and V by 7 bases; bases with no gene match: 7. The CDR3 length is 13 residues. CDR3 DNA sequence: TGTGCCTTCAACGGGGGGGTGGCAGATACGCAGTATTTT. This gives the protein CAFNGGVADTQYF.